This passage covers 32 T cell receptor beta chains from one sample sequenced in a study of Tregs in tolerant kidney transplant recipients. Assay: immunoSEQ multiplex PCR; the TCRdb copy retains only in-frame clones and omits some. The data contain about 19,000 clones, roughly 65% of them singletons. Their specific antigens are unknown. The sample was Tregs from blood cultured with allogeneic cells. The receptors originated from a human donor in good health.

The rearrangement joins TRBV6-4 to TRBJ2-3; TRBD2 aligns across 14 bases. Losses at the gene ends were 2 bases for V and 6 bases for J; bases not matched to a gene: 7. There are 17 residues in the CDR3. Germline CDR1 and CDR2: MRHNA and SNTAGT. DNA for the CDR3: TGTGCCAGCAGTGACCGGGGACTAGCGGGGGTTTATGATACGCAGTATTTT. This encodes CASSDRGLAGVYDTQYF.

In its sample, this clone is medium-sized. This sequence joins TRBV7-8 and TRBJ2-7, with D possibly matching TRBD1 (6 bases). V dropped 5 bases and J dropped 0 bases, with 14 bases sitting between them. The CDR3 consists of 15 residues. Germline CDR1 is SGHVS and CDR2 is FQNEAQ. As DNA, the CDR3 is TGTGCCAGCAGCCCGAGGACAGCCCTCTCCTACGAGCAGTACTTC. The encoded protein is CASSPRTALSYEQYF.

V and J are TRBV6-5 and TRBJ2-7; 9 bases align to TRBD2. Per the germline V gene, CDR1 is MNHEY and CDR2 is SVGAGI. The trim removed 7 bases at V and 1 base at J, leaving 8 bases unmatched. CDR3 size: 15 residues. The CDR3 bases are TGTGCCAGCACCGAGGGCGGGAGGGGTTCCTACGAGCAGTACTTC. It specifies CASTEGGRGSYEQYF.

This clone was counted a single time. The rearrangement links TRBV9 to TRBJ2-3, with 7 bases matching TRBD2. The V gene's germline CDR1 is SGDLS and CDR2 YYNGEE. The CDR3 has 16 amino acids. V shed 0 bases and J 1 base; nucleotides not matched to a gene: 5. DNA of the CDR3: TGTGCCAGCAGCGTAGTACCGGGGGGACGCACAGATACGCAGTATTTT. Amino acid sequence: CASSVVPGGRTDTQYF.

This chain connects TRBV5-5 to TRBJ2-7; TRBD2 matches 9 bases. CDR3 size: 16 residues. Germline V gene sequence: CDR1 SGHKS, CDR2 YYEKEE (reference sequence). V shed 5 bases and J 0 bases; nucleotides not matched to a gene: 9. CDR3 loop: CASSLSPGLASYEQYF. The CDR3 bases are TGTGCCAGCAGTTTGAGCCCGGGACTAGCCTCCTACGAGCAGTACTTC.

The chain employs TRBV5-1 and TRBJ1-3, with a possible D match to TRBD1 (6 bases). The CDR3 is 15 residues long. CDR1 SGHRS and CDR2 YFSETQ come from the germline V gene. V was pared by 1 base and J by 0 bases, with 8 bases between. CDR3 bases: TGCGCCAGCAGCTTGCTAGGGGGCTCTGGAAACACCATATATTTT. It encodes CASSLLGGSGNTIYF.

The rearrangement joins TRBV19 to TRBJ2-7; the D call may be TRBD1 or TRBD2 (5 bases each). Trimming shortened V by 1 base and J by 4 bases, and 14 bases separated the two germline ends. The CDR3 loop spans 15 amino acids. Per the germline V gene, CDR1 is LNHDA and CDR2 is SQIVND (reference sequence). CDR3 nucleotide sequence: TGTGCCAGTAGTATAGCTGGGACGGGACCTTACGAGCAGTACTTC. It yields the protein CASSIAGTGPYEQYF.

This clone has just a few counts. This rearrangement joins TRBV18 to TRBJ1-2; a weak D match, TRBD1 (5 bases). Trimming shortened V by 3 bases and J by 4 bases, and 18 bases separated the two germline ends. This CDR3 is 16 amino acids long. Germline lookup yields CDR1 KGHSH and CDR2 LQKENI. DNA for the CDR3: TGTGCCAGCTCACCCTACGCCCCGGGACTCGTCTATGGCTACACCTTC. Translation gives CASSPYAPGLVYGYTF.

The CDR3 bases are TGTGCCAGCAGCCCCTATCTCTACGAGCAGTACTTC. Amino acid sequence: CASSPYLYEQYF. The V and J genes are TRBV7-6 and TRBJ2-7; the D is unclear. V was clipped by 5 bases and J by 3 bases, with 8 bases between them. Germline V gene data show CDR1 as SGHVS and CDR2 as FNYEAQ. CDR3 size: 12 residues.

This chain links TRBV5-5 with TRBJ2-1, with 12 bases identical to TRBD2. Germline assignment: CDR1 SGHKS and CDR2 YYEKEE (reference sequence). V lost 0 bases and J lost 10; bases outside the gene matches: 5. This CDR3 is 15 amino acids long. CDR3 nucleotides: TGTGCCAGCAGCTTGGGACTAGCGGGAGCAAGGGAGCAGTTCTTC. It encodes CASSLGLAGAREQFF.

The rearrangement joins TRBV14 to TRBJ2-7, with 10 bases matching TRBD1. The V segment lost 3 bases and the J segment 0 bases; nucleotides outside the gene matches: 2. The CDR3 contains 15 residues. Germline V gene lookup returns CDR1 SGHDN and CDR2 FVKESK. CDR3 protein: CASSHDRGPSYEQYF. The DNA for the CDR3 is TGTGCCAGCAGCCACGACAGGGGGCCCTCCTACGAGCAGTACTTC.

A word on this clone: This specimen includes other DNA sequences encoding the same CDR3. The CDR3 spells CASSFTGESYEQYF. The CDR3 region has the DNA TGTGCCAGCAGCTTTACAGGGGAAAGCTACGAGCAGTACTTC. The J gene is TRBJ2-7, the V gene TRBV7-9; TRBD1 aligns across 7 bases. Germline V gene lookup returns CDR1 SEHNR and CDR2 FQNEAQ (reference sequence). The trim removed 3 bases at V and 3 bases at J, leaving 5 bases unmatched. This CDR3 region has 14 residues.

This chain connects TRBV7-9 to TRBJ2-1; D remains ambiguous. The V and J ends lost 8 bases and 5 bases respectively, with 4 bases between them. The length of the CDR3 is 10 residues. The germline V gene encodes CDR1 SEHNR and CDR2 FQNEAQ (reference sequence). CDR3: CASGDNEQFF. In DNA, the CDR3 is TGTGCCAGCGGCGACAATGAGCAGTTCTTC.

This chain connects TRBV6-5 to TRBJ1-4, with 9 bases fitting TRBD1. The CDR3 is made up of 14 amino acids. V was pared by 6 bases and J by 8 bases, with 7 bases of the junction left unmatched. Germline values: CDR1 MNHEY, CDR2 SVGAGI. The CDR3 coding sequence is TGTGCCAGCAGCTCCGGGACAGGGAGGGAAAAACTGTTTTTT. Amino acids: CASSSGTGREKLFF.

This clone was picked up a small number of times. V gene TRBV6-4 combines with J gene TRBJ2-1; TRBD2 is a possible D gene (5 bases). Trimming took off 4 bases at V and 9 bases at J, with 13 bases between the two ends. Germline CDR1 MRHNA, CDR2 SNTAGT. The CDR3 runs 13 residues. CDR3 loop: CASSAQLGSEQFF. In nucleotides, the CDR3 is TGTGCCAGCAGTGCCCAACTAGGCAGTGAGCAGTTCTTC.

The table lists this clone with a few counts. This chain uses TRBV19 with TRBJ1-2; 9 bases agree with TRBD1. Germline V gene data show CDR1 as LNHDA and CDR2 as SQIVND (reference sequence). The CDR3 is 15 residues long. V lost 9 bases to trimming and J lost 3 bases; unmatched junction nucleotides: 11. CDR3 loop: CASRQQGAPDYGYTF. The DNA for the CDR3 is TGTGCCAGCCGTCAACAGGGGGCGCCGGACTATGGCTACACCTTC.

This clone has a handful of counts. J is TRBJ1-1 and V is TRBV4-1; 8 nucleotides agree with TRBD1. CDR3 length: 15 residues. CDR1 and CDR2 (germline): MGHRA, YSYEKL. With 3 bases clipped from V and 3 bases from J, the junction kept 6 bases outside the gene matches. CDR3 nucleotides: TGCGCCAGCAGCCACCTCAGGGGGCCGGACACTGAAGCTTTCTTT. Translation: CASSHLRGPDTEAFF.

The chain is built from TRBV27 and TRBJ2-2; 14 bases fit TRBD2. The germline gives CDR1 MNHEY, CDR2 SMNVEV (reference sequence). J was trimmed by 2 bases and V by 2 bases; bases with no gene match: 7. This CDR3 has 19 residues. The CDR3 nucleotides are TGTGCCAGCAGTTTAAGTAGGACTAGCGGGGGGCCTAACACCGGGGAGCTGTTTTTT. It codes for CASSLSRTSGGPNTGELFF.

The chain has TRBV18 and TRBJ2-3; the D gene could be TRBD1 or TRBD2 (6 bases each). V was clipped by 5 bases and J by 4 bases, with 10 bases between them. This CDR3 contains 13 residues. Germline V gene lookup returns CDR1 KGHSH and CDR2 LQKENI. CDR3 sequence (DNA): TGTGCCAGCTCATCGGGGGCCGCAGATACGCAGTATTTT. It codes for CASSSGAADTQYF.

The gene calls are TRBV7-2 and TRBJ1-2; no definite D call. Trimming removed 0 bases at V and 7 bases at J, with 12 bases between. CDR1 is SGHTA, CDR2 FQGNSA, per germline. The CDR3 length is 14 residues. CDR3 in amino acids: CASSLASRSGGYTF. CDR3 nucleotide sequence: TGTGCCAGCAGCTTAGCGAGCAGGTCGGGTGGCTACACCTTC.

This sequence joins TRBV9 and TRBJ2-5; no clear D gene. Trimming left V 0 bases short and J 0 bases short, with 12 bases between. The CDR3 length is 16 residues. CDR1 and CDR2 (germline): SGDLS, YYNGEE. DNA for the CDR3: TGTGCCAGCAGCGTAGGAATACGGCGGAACCAAGAGACCCAGTACTTC. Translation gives CASSVGIRRNQETQYF.

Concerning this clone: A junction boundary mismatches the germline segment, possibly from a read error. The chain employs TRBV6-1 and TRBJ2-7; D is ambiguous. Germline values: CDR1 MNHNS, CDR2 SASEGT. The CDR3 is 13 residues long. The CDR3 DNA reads TGTGCCAGCAGTGAAGCGCCTTGGACGGGTTCCCCCTTC. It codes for CASSEAPWTGSPF.

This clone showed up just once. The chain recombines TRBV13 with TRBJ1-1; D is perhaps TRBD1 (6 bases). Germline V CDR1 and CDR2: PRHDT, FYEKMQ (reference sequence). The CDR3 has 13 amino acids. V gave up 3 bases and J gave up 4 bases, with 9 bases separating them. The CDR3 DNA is TGTGCCAGCAGCTTTTCCAGGGGCACTGAAGCTTTCTTT. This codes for CASSFSRGTEAFF.

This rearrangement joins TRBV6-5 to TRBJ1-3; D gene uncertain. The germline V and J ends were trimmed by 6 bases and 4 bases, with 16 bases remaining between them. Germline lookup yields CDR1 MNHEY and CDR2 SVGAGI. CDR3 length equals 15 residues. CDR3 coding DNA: TGTGCCAGCAGGGTCGGGCCGGGAGAGGGAAACACCATATATTTT. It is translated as CASRVGPGEGNTIYF.

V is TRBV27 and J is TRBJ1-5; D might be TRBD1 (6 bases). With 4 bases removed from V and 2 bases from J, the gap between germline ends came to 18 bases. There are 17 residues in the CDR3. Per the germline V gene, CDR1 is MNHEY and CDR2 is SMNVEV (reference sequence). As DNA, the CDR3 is TGTGCCAGCAGTTCCTTGGGAGGGGGAATCGGCAATCAGCCCCAGCATTTT. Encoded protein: CASSSLGGGIGNQPQHF.

The CDR3 loop is CASSHGRISYNEQFF. In nucleotides, the CDR3 is TGTGCCAGCAGCCATGGACGAATCTCTTACAATGAGCAGTTCTTC. The chain links TRBV5-4 to TRBJ2-1, with no clear D. Trimming shortened V by 4 bases and J by 4 bases, and 15 bases separated the two germline ends. The germline V gene encodes CDR1 SGHNT and CDR2 YYREEE (reference sequence). This CDR3 is built from 15 residues.

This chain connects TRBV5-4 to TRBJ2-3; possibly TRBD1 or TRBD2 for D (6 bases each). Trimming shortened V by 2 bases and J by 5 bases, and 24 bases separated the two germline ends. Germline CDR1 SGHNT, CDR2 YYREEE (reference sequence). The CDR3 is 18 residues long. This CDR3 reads CASSFNLVGGISGDTQYF. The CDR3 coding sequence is TGTGCCAGCAGCTTTAATCTGGTAGGGGGGATAAGTGGAGATACGCAGTATTTT.

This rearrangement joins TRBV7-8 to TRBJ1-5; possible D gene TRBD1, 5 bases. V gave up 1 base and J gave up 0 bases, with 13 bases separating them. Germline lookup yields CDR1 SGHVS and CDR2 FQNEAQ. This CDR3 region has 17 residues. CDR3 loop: CASSLGARERSNQPQHF. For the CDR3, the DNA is TGTGCCAGCAGCTTAGGGGCCAGGGAGCGTAGCAATCAGCCCCAGCATTTT.

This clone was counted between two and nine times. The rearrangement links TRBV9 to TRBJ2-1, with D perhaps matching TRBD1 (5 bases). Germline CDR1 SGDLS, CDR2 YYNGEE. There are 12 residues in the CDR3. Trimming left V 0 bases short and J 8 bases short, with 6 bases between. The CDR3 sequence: CASSVGRDEQFF. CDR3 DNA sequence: TGTGCCAGCAGCGTAGGCAGGGATGAGCAGTTCTTC.

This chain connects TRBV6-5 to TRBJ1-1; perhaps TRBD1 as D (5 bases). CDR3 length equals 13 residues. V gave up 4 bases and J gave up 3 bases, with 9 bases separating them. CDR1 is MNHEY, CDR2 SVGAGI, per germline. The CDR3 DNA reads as TGTGCCAGCAGTTTAATGGGGGACACTGAAGCTTTCTTT. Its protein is CASSLMGDTEAFF.

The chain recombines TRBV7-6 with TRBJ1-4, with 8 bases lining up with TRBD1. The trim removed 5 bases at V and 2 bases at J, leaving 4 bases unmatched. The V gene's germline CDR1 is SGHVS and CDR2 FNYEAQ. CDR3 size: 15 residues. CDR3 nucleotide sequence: TGTGCCAGCAGCCGGACAGGGTTGACTAATGAAAAACTGTTTTTT. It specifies CASSRTGLTNEKLFF.

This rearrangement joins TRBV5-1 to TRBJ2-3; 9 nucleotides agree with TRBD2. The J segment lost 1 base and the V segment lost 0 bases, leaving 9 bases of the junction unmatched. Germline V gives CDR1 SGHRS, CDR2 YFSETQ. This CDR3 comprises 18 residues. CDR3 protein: CASSLVAGGILGTDTQYF. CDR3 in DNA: TGCGCCAGCAGCTTGGTTGCGGGGGGGATTTTAGGCACAGATACGCAGTATTTT.